This paragraph reports one TCR beta chain. This clonotype has at least ten counts. Which antigen it targets is not known. No much larger clone exists at a distance of one base, and base qualities are not known. Moderately to severely active disease, a Clinical Activity Score of at least 3, a NOSPECS grade of at least 4, and a duration under 3 months were present in ophthalmopathy patients. Exclusion was applied to patients with uncontrolled infections, other autoimmune diseases, pregnancy or lactation. Clinical symptoms, serum thyroxine and TRAb, thyroid ultrasound, and orbital computed tomography formed the basis for the diagnoses. PBMCs were separated from roughly 9.3 ml of fresh peripheral blood using Ficoll-Paque density gradient centrifugation. Trizol reagent was used to extract total RNA, and RNA quality was then checked on an Agilent 2100 Bioanalyzer. The TCR beta CDR3 regions were amplified from the RNA transcripts. For the first round of RT-PCR on the TCR CDR3, the HTBI primer set was used together with the Qiagen OneStep RT-PCR kit. Libraries were constructed in a second round of multiplex PCR, after which size selection and purification were carried out. The libraries were sequenced on an Illumina HiSeq2000 using paired-end 100 bp reads. In the authors' own workflow: SOAPnuke was used to process the raw data, with reads discarded if the reads contained adapters or uncalled bases, had a mean Phred below 15, or lacked an exact constant-primer or identifier match. High-quality paired reads were merged with COPE v1.2.5, and unique nucleotide sequences were defined as clonotypes. MiTCR v1.1 was used to align clonotypes to the IMGT TRBV, TRBD and TRBJ reference segments. The analysis included only V-J combinations with a frequency above 0.0001, which together covered around 99% of the repertoires. The TCS score was defined as the ratio of F50 (clonal expansion) to E x V (chaos), calculated using BLOSUM62-based TCRdist between CDR3 peptides within each V-J. Welch's t-statistics and random forest reduced around 520 V-J features to 13, which were used in a naive Bayes classifier (R e1071). TCRdb reprocessed the public reads (quality trimming at Q25 with fastp, clone calling with MiXCR) and kept in-frame beta chains. Under each unique CDR3 protein, matching rows form one entry showing the most common genes and DNA. The V and J calls reflect TCRdb's pipeline rather than the authors' work. In all, the sample holds about 250,000 distinct CDR3 sequences, and approximately 21% of those were seen once. Under 65% of the sample belongs to the ten largest clones.

These data belong to a study of T cells in Graves' hyperthyroidism and ophthalmopathy (dated by TCRdb to the late 2010s). With regard to the full study: Peripheral blood samples were taken at initial diagnosis, before any treatment was given. To identify TCR V-J signatures that set the groups apart, the researchers used a discovery cohort of 100 or so patients, made up of roughly 40 with Graves' ophthalmopathy and around 58 with stable Graves' hyperthyroidism. Prospective prediction of ophthalmopathy was tested in an independent validation cohort consisting of roughly 20 hyperthyroidism patients and around 16 patients who later progressed to ophthalmopathy. The 90 to 100 discovery patients were randomly divided into training and test sets at a 7:3 ratio. In addition, the study compared T-cell repertoires in thyroid tissue and in blood from over 5 Graves' hyperthyroidism patients. After blood sampling, hyperthyroidism patients were treated with methimazole at a starting dose of 30 mg daily, and ophthalmopathy patients were treated with high-dose intravenous methylprednisolone. According to the paper, TCR Vbeta CDR3 sequencing was carried out on 135 peripheral blood samples, which came from approximately 43 ophthalmopathy, under 80 hyperthyroidism and some 17 progressor patients. General conclusions and limits of the study: Blood samples also contained most of the expanded thyroid clonotypes (frequency above 0.001), which suggests that blood repertoires may reflect thyroid immune responses. In validation, the model predicted progression to ophthalmopathy a median of roughly 6.2 months before onset, with roughly 70% sensitivity and around 76% specificity. Sample size was not statistically predetermined, and investigators were not blinded to group allocation. Ophthalmopathy was separated from stable hyperthyroidism by a 13 V-J signature model, with around 90% sensitivity and 81% to 82% specificity obtained in cross-validation and 80%/75% obtained in testing.

Reading the germline V gene gives CDR1 SGHAT and CDR2 FQNNGV. A distance of 3 bases separates the germline ends of V and J, which lose 5 bases and 2 bases respectively. From the cysteine through the phenylalanine, the CDR3 covers 11 amino acids. The kept DNA is CDR3 alone, 33 bases in frame from the first base. The chain links TRBV11-2 with TRBJ2-5; confidence is insufficient to name the D gene. The receptor was derived from a man between 25 and 39 years old with Graves' ophthalmopathy. Sequenced input: blood. The DNA sequence is given as TGTGCCAGCAGCCAACAAGAGACCCAGTACTTC. Its amino acids are CASSQQETQYF.